The 29 T cell receptor beta chains below all came from one sample that was sequenced in a study of CD8+CD57+ T cells in acquired aplastic anemia. The template used for profiling TCR beta VDJ and CDR3 was genomic DNA. TCRdb reprocessed the reads via MiXCR and lists one record per CDR3 protein. The sample shows tens of thousands of distinct CDR3 sequences, about 45% of them seen only once. Sequencing used sorted CD4+, CD8+, or CD8+CD57+ T cells (not recorded which) from PBMCs. The receptors were gathered from a human donor in good health, serving as a control.

This clonotype was detected many times. The chain has TRBV7-2 and TRBJ2-3; maybe TRBD2 (6 bases). Germline V gives CDR1 SGHTA, CDR2 FQGNSA. CDR3 length: 14 amino acids. Trimming took off 5 bases at V and 8 bases at J, with 17 bases between the two ends. The CDR3 DNA reads as TGTGCCAGCAGCGTTACTAGCTCACCCGTTACGCAGTATTTT. It encodes CASSVTSSPVTQYF.

This clonotype was counted ten times or more. The genes are TRBV19 and TRBJ2-3; D is unresolved. The germline V gene encodes CDR1 LNHDA and CDR2 SQIVND (reference sequence). V was trimmed by 1 base and J by 0 bases, leaving 8 bases between them. This CDR3 is built from 15 residues. The CDR3 is CASSIVTGSTDTQYF. DNA of the CDR3: TGTGCCAGTAGTATAGTTACCGGGAGCACAGATACGCAGTATTTT.

This clonotype was counted many times. The chain employs TRBV10-3 and TRBJ1-2; no firm D call. CDR1 and CDR2 (germline): ENHRY, SYGVKD. The CDR3 covers 15 residues. Trimming removed 0 bases at V and 8 bases at J, with 16 bases between. The CDR3 DNA follows: TGTGCCATCAGTGAGTCCGGCACTGATCACGTAGGCTACACCTTC. Amino acids: CAISESGTDHVGYTF.

This clonotype was picked up many times. V and J are TRBV20-1 and TRBJ2-5; no definite D call. The CDR3 contains 11 residues. Trimming cost V 2 bases and J 4 bases, with 5 bases left between them. The germline V gene encodes CDR1 DFQATT and CDR2 SNEGSKA (reference sequence). The CDR3 loop reads CSARTLETQYF. The CDR3 region has the DNA TGCAGTGCTAGAACCTTAGAGACCCAGTACTTC.

J is TRBJ2-7 and V is TRBV10-1; TRBD1 might be the D (5 bases). Germline lookup yields CDR1 WNHNN and CDR2 SYGVQD (reference sequence). Trimming removed 8 bases from V and 2 bases from J, with 13 bases in between. The CDR3 has 13 amino acids. The CDR3, as DNA: TGCGCCAGCCCCTGGGGCCGCACCTACGAGCAGTACTTC. Its translation is CASPWGRTYEQYF.

This chain links TRBV25-1 with TRBJ2-5; the D is unclear. The V and J ends lost 3 bases and 3 bases respectively, with 8 bases between them. CDR1 and CDR2 from the germline V gene are MGHDK and SYGVNS. This CDR3 has 13 amino acids. In nucleotides, the CDR3 is TGTGCCAGCAGTGATGGCAGGAAAGAGACCCAGTACTTC. Translating gives CASSDGRKETQYF. Complete variable domain (other parts from reference TRBV25-1 and TRBJ2-5): EADIYQTPRYLVIGTGKKITLECSQTMGHDKMYWYQQDPGMELHLIHYSYGVNSTEKGDLSSESTVSRIRTEHFPLTLESARPSHTSQYLCASSDGRKETQYFGPGTRLLVL.

The CDR3 region is CASSLRQFSNTQYF. DNA for the CDR3: TGTGCCAGCAGTCTCAGACAGTTTTCGAATACGCAGTATTTT. V gene TRBV27 combines with J gene TRBJ2-3; a weak D match, TRBD1 (5 bases). Per germline, CDR1 MNHEY and CDR2 SMNVEV (reference sequence). CDR3 length: 14 residues. The ends were cut back, 5 bases at V and 7 bases at J, with 16 bases in the middle.

This clonotype came up a few times. The CDR3 region has the DNA TGTGCCAGCAGTGACAGGGGGCTTGGGTATGGCTACACCTTC. Amino acid sequence: CASSDRGLGYGYTF. V is TRBV2 and J is TRBJ1-2, with 8 bases identical to TRBD1. There are 14 residues in the CDR3. CDR1 and CDR2 (germline): SNHLY, FYNNEI. J lost 5 bases, V lost 3 bases, and 5 bases had no gene match.

This clonotype appeared a single time. The V gene is TRBV2, the J gene TRBJ1-5, with a tentative D call TRBD1 (5 bases). Germline V gene data show CDR1 as SNHLY and CDR2 as FYNNEI. This CDR3 is built from 15 residues. V lost 5 bases to trimming and J lost 2 bases, with 13 bases between them. The CDR3 loop reads CASSYSGGGNQPQHF. CDR3 in DNA: TGTGCCAGCAGTTACTCGGGGGGGGGCAATCAGCCCCAGCATTTT.

Turning to this clonotype: The junction differs from germline at one of its ends, possibly a read error. The chain carries TRBV25-1 and TRBJ2-1; 8 nucleotides agree with TRBD2. In germline, CDR1 is MGHDK, CDR2 SYGVNS. This CDR3 has 14 residues. The CDR3: CAISAGGLDNEQFF. For the CDR3, the DNA is TGTGCCATCAGTGCGGGAGGACTGGACAATGAGCAGTTCTTC. Variable domain in full (rest from reference TRBV25-1 and TRBJ2-1): EADIYQTPRYLVIGTGKKITLECSQTMGHDKMYWYQQDPGMELHLIHYSYGVNSTEKGDLSSESTVSRIRTEHFPLTLESARPSHTSQYLCAISAGGLDNEQFFGPGTRLTVL.

This clonotype has only one observation. Germline and junction disagree at one end, which may indicate a read error. The chain links TRBV2 to TRBJ2-7; 8 nucleotides agree with TRBD1. CDR1 is SNHLY and CDR2 is FYNNEI in the germline V gene. The CDR3 totals 15 residues. The CDR3 DNA sequence: TGTGCCAGCAGTGAAACCGGGACAGGCTTATACGGGCAGTACTTC. Protein sequence: CASSETGTGLYGQYF.

The chain is built from TRBV20-1 and TRBJ2-3; TRBD1 matches at 7 bases. V shed 5 bases and J 0 bases; nucleotides not matched to a gene: 5. This CDR3 has 14 residues. Germline loops: CDR1 DFQATT, CDR2 SNEGSKA (reference sequence). The CDR3 DNA is TGCAGTGCTCCTACGACAGGGAGCACAGATACGCAGTATTTT. Translated: CSAPTTGSTDTQYF.

This clonotype was seen at least ten times. The chain carries TRBV9 and TRBJ2-6; D possibly corresponds to TRBD1 (6 bases). This CDR3 has 15 residues. Germline lookup yields CDR1 SGDLS and CDR2 YYNGEE. The V and J ends lost 3 bases and 0 bases respectively, with 7 bases between them. CDR3 sequence: CASSGDNSGANVLTF. The CDR3 DNA reads as TGTGCCAGCAGCGGGGACAACTCTGGGGCCAACGTCCTGACTTTC.

The chain employs TRBV30 and TRBJ1-3; D unclear. This CDR3 spans 15 amino acids. Deletions cut 0 bases from V and 2 bases from J, with 11 bases between. Per the germline V gene, CDR1 is GTSNPN and CDR2 is SVGIG (reference sequence). CDR3 coding DNA: TGTGCCTGGAGTGTAGTCTCTAGCGCTGGAAACACCATATATTTT. Translated: CAWSVVSSAGNTIYF. The full variable domain, with the rest looked up from reference TRBV30 and TRBJ1-3, is SQTIHQWPATLVQPVGSPLSLECTVEGTSNPNLYWYRQAAGRGLQLLFYSVGIGQISSEVPQNLSASRPQDRQFILSSKKLLLSDSGFYLCAWSVVSSAGNTIYFGEGSWLTVV.

This clonotype was observed at least ten times. The rearrangement joins TRBV24-1 to TRBJ2-2, with D perhaps given as TRBD1 or TRBD2 (5 bases each). In germline, CDR1 is KGHDR, CDR2 SFDVKD. This CDR3 region has 11 residues. V was pared by 7 bases and J by 8 bases, with 7 bases between. Here the CDR3 DNA reads TGTGCCACCAGCTGGGGGGGGGAGCTGTTTTTT. Residues: CATSWGGELFF.

This clonotype was found many times. This sequence joins TRBV19 and TRBJ1-4; 7 bases match TRBD1. Germline CDR1 reads LNHDA; CDR2 reads SQIVND (reference sequence). Unmatched junction bases numbered 8, after V lost 5 bases and J lost 5 bases. This CDR3 spans 15 amino acids. The CDR3 nucleotides read TGTGCCAGTAGTCCACGGACAGGAGAGAATGAAAAACTGTTTTTT. Amino acid sequence: CASSPRTGENEKLFF.

V usage is TRBV20-1 and J usage is TRBJ1-2; TRBD1 matches 9 bases. The CDR3 covers 16 residues. The trim removed 0 bases at V and 6 bases at J, leaving 11 bases unmatched. Germline CDR1 reads DFQATT; CDR2 reads SNEGSKA (reference sequence). CDR3 loop: CSARDPRTGVGDGYTF. DNA for the CDR3: TGCAGTGCTAGAGACCCGAGGACAGGGGTGGGTGATGGCTACACCTTC.

The chain couples TRBV27 to TRBJ1-2, with a weak D call TRBD1 (6 bases). Germline-derived CDR1 and CDR2 are MNHEY and SMNVEV (reference sequence). Trimming removed 0 bases from V and 4 bases from J, with 15 bases in between. The CDR3 contains 16 residues. The CDR3 sequence: CASSLSPGGGGYGYTF. The CDR3 region has the DNA TGTGCCAGCAGTTTATCCCCCGGGGGGGGCGGCTATGGCTACACCTTC.

This clonotype appeared many times. The chain uses TRBV7-8 and TRBJ2-3; 8 nucleotides match TRBD1. The CDR3 loop spans 15 amino acids. V dropped 5 bases and J dropped 4; count of bases not matched to a gene: 8. Germline-derived CDR1 and CDR2 are SGHVS and FQNEAQ. The CDR3: CASSATGDYPDTQYF. The CDR3 DNA is TGTGCCAGCAGCGCGACAGGGGATTATCCAGATACGCAGTATTTT.

This clonotype was detected many times. The chain employs TRBV24-1 and TRBJ2-7, with 7 bases fitting TRBD1. The V gene's germline CDR1 is KGHDR and CDR2 SFDVKD. The V gene end was trimmed by 7 bases and the J gene end by 0 bases; junction bases not matched to a gene: 8. This CDR3 region has 15 residues. The CDR3 here is CATSSGTESSYEQYF. CDR3 nucleotide sequence: TGTGCCACCAGCTCCGGGACAGAGAGCTCCTACGAGCAGTACTTC.

The CDR3 sequence is CASSLVALYGYTF. DNA of the CDR3: TGTGCCAGCAGCTTAGTGGCGCTTTATGGCTACACCTTC. The V and J genes are TRBV7-9 and TRBJ1-2; no clear D. Deletions cut 1 base from V and 5 bases from J, with 8 bases between. The CDR3 runs to 13 residues. Germline V gene data show CDR1 as SEHNR and CDR2 as FQNEAQ (reference sequence).

This chain joins TRBV29-1 and TRBJ2-7, with 8 bases lining up with TRBD2. The ends lost 8 bases at V and 3 bases at J; junction bases unmatched: 9. This CDR3 is 13 amino acids long. Germline V CDR1 and CDR2: SQVTM, ANQGSEA. The CDR3 reads CSSGRGDYYEQYF. The CDR3 DNA reads as TGCAGCAGTGGGCGGGGGGACTACTACGAGCAGTACTTC.

Of note for this clonotype: A clone one base away is much larger, so this may be a read error. The gene calls are TRBV20-1 and TRBJ2-3, with TRBD1 matching over 8 bases. Germline V gene sequence: CDR1 DFQATT, CDR2 SNEGSKA (reference sequence). V trimming: 1 base; J trimming: 3 bases; junction bases outside the gene matches: 6. The CDR3 spans 15 residues. DNA for the CDR3: TGCAGTGCTAGAGGCCCAGGGGGCGGAACAGATACGCAGTATTTT. Amino acid sequence: CSARGPGGGTDTQYF.

This sequence joins TRBV27 and TRBJ1-1, with D tentatively TRBD1 (5 bases). This CDR3 spans 15 amino acids. The germline CDR1 and CDR2 sequences are MNHEY and SMNVEV (reference sequence). Trimming took off 0 bases at V and 3 bases at J, with 11 bases between the two ends. In nucleotides, the CDR3 is TGTGCCAGCAGTTTATCCGTAGGGGCCTACACTGAAGCTTTCTTT. As protein: CASSLSVGAYTEAFF.

V usage is TRBV4-1 and J usage is TRBJ2-4, with 9 positions matching TRBD1. This CDR3 spans 14 amino acids. After removal of 4 bases from V and 8 bases from J, the junction contained 6 bases not matched to a gene. Germline lookup yields CDR1 MGHRA and CDR2 YSYEKL. As DNA, the CDR3 is TGCGCCAGCAGCCTCGGACAGGGGCGGGACATTCAGTACTTC. It yields the protein CASSLGQGRDIQYF.

The rearrangement joins TRBV15 to TRBJ1-6; possible D gene TRBD1, 6 bases. Germline V CDR1 and CDR2: LNHNV, YYDKDF (reference sequence). Trimming removed 3 bases at V and 7 bases at J, with 10 bases between. The CDR3 is 14 residues long. In DNA form, the CDR3 reads TGTGCCACCAGCAGGGGCGACAGGAATTCACCCCTCCACTTT. This encodes CATSRGDRNSPLHF.

This sequence joins TRBV12-3 or TRBV12-4 and TRBJ2-3; no firm D call. This CDR3 is 16 amino acids long. Trimming cost V 3 bases and J 0 bases, with 13 bases left between them. CDR3 protein: CASSFVGSMSTDTQYF. The CDR3 nucleotides are TGTGCCAGCAGTTTCGTGGGATCCATGAGCACAGATACGCAGTATTTT.

The table lists this clonotype with many counts. The CDR3 protein is CASSHGRGNGELFF. CDR3 coding DNA: TGTGCCAGCAGCCACGGGAGGGGGAACGGGGAGCTGTTTTTT. The chain joins TRBV9 to TRBJ2-2; 8 nucleotides match TRBD2. The V gene's germline CDR1 is SGDLS and CDR2 YYNGEE. V trimming: 4 bases; J trimming: 7 bases; junction bases outside the gene matches: 6. The CDR3 is 14 residues long.

Concerning this clonotype: Its ends do not fully match the called genes, so a read error is possible. This chain connects TRBV6-4 to TRBJ1-2, with 9 positions matching TRBD1. Germline V gene sequence: CDR1 MRHNA, CDR2 SNTAGT. There are 17 residues in the CDR3. The CDR3 nucleotides are TGTGCCAGCAGTGACTCTCCCACAGGGGGCTATCCCTATGGCCACACCTTC. It translates to CASSDSPTGGYPYGHTF.